This T cell receptor beta chain was documented in a study of shared clonotypes between healthy human individuals. TCRdb keeps only in-frame clones here, not all; method: immunoSEQ multiplex PCR. The data contain about 1,800,000 clones, about 95% of them singletons. CD45RO negativity and positive selection for CCR7 defined naive CD8 cells, a population that excluded terminally differentiated effector memory CD45RA+ cells. In this sample, this clone turned up once. The V segment lost 4 bases and the J segment 5 bases; nucleotides outside the gene matches: 10. Per the germline V gene, CDR1 is LGHNA and CDR2 is YSLEER. The CDR3 length is 16 residues.

Material: naive CD8+ T cells sorted from blood. The sequence was obtained from a young man in good health. The chain is built from TRBV4-3 and TRBJ1-2; 10 nucleotides agree with TRBD1. The CDR3 is CASSLGQGVLGYGYTF. DNA for the CDR3: TGCGCCAGCAGCCTAGGACAGGGGGTTTTAGGTTATGGCTACACCTTC.